This is a list of T cell receptor beta chains from one sample in a study of blood T cell repertoires in COVID-19. Some clones are missing from TCRdb's copy, which holds only in-frame ones; the method was immunoSEQ multiplex PCR. The sample holds 250,000 to 350,000 clones; 70% to 90% are singletons and the top ten take under 15%. Sequencing input: peripheral blood. The receptors were sampled from a woman aged 55-75 years with acute or convalescent COVID-19. CDR3s include the opening cysteine and the closing phenylalanine or tryptophan. Fields, in order: CDR3 protein, CDR3 DNA, clone size, V gene, D gene, J gene. The D gene is left open where the match is weak. Clone size is stated in some rows and not others, as once, few, many or a class when expanded.

CDR3: CASTRPTANTGELFF; DNA: TGTGCCAGCACCCGACCGACAGCTAACACCGGGGAGCTGTTTTTT; size: .; V: TRBV28; D: .; J: TRBJ2-2
CDR3: CATGDQPQHF; DNA: TGTGCCACCGGGGATCAGCCCCAGCATTTT; size: .; V: TRBV19; D: .; J: TRBJ1-5
CDR3: CASSFPRYGYTF; DNA: TGTGCCAGCAGTTTCCCGAGGTATGGCTACACCTTC; size: .; V: TRBV12-3/TRBV12-4; D: .; J: TRBJ1-2
CDR3: CASSIATFSGNTIYF; DNA: TGTGCCAGTAGTATAGCTACCTTCTCTGGAAACACCATATATTTT; size: .; V: TRBV19; D: .; J: TRBJ1-3
CDR3: CASSSPTRSGLYSNQPQHF; DNA: TGTGCCAGCAGTTCCCCCACGCGGTCAGGGCTGTATAGCAATCAGCCCCAGCATTTT; size: .; V: TRBV27; D: .; J: TRBJ1-5
CDR3: CASNLGARTEAFF; DNA: TGTGCCAGCAACCTAGGGGCGCGAACTGAAGCTTTCTTT; size: .; V: TRBV14; D: .; J: TRBJ1-1
CDR3: CASSLVRGEYF; DNA: TGTGCCAGCAGCTTGGTCAGGGGGGAGTACTTC; size: .; V: TRBV7-2; D: .; J: TRBJ2-7
CDR3: CASGLDSRLAFF; DNA: TGTGCTAGTGGTTTGGACTCCAGACTGGCTTTCTTT; size: .; V: TRBV12-5; D: .; J: TRBJ1-1
CDR3: CASSYPGMETQYF; DNA: TGTGCCAGCAGTTACCCAGGGATGGAGACCCAGTACTTC; size: .; V: TRBV6-6; D: .; J: TRBJ2-5
CDR3: CASSSGNYEQYF; DNA: TGTGCCAGCAGTTCCGGGAACTACGAGCAGTACTTC; size: once; V: TRBV6-5; D: .; J: TRBJ2-7
CDR3: CSADRGVNRQFF; DNA: TGCAGCGCGGACAGGGGGGTTAACCGGCAGTTCTTC; size: .; V: TRBV29-1; D: TRBD1; J: TRBJ2-1
CDR3: CSVEDRQTSYEQYF; DNA: TGCAGCGTTGAAGATCGGCAGACTTCTTACGAGCAGTACTTC; size: .; V: TRBV29-1; D: .; J: TRBJ2-7
CDR3: CASSFPAGSTDTQYF; DNA: TGTGCCAGCAGCTTTCCGGCAGGGAGCACAGATACGCAGTATTTT; size: .; V: TRBV7-2; D: .; J: TRBJ2-3
CDR3: CASWTGELSNYGYTF; DNA: TGTGCCAGTTGGACAGGGGAACTTTCTAACTATGGCTACACCTTC; size: .; V: TRBV2; D: TRBD1; J: TRBJ1-2
CDR3: CAWRIQAAEAFF; DNA: TGTGCCTGGCGAATACAGGCGGCTGAAGCTTTCTTT; size: .; V: TRBV30; D: .; J: TRBJ1-1
CDR3: CASSFGSSGRWNEQFF; DNA: TGTGCCAGCAGTTTTGGCTCTAGCGGGAGGTGGAATGAGCAGTTCTTC; size: .; V: TRBV27; D: TRBD2; J: TRBJ2-1
CDR3: CASSLFGLGNQPQHF; DNA: TGTGCCAGCAGTTTATTCGGGTTAGGCAATCAGCCCCAGCATTTT; size: .; V: TRBV28; D: .; J: TRBJ1-5
CDR3: CASSLTFLVSGGEQYF; DNA: TGTGCCAGCAGTCTGACGTTCCTAGTATCGGGGGGCGAGCAGTACTTC; size: .; V: TRBV27; D: TRBD2; J: TRBJ2-7
CDR3: CASSVGGSSYEQYF; DNA: TGTGCCAGCAGCGTTGGGGGGAGCTCCTACGAGCAGTACTTC; size: few; V: TRBV9; D: .; J: TRBJ2-7
CDR3: CASSPDRGNYGYTF; DNA: TGTGCCAGCAGTCCTGACAGGGGCAACTATGGCTACACCTTC; size: .; V: TRBV7-2; D: TRBD1; J: TRBJ1-2
CDR3: CASSFQNTEAFF; DNA: TGCGCCAGCAGCTTTCAGAACACTGAAGCTTTCTTT; size: .; V: TRBV5-1; D: .; J: TRBJ1-1
CDR3: CASSSNQPQHF; DNA: TGTGCCAGCTCATCGAATCAGCCCCAGCATTTT; size: .; V: TRBV18; D: .; J: TRBJ1-5
CDR3: CASIDRAAWGTEAFF; DNA: TGTGCCAGTATAGACAGGGCTGCGTGGGGCACTGAAGCTTTCTTT; size: .; V: TRBV19; D: TRBD1; J: TRBJ1-1
CDR3: CASGRDNSPLHF; DNA: TGTGCCTCAGGGAGGGATAATTCACCCCTCCACTTT; size: once; V: TRBV30; D: .; J: TRBJ1-6
CDR3: CASSPPLKWHEQFF; DNA: TGTGCCAGCTCACCACCGTTGAAGTGGCATGAGCAGTTCTTC; size: .; V: TRBV18; D: .; J: TRBJ2-1
CDR3: CASSLGQGSNTGELFF; DNA: TGTGCCAGCAGCTTGGGACAGGGGTCGAACACCGGGGAGCTGTTTTTT; size: once; V: TRBV5-5; D: TRBD1; J: TRBJ2-2
CDR3: CASSFRGNGYTF; DNA: TGTGCCAGCAGTTTCAGGGGTAATGGCTACACCTTC; size: .; V: TRBV28; D: .; J: TRBJ1-2
CDR3: CATSGGAMDEKLFF; DNA: TGTGCCACTTCCGGGGGGGCGATGGATGAAAAACTGTTTTTT; size: .; V: TRBV3-1/TRBV3-2; D: .; J: TRBJ1-4